What follows are 20 T cell receptor beta chains derived from one specimen sequenced in a study of blood T cells in healthy people across ages. Combining a sample-barcoded 5' primer with a J-beta primer mix, a second PCR ran for roughly 7 to 12 cycles. Via MiXCR, TCRdb re-called the 5' RACE reads, giving one row per CDR3 protein. This table has over 1,300,000 distinct CDR3 sequences, 55% to 75% appearing once. Sequencing was carried out using blood. The receptors come from a young man in good health.

In its sample, this clonotype was seen a few times. V and J are TRBV5-1 and TRBJ2-7; D is ambiguous. The CDR3 is 15 residues long. The germline V and J ends were trimmed by 0 bases and 0 bases, with 10 bases remaining between them. CDR1 is SGHRS, CDR2 YFSETQ, per germline. In DNA form, the CDR3 reads TGCGCCAGCAGCTTGGAGGGATATCGCTCCTACGAGCAGTACTTC. Translating gives CASSLEGYRSYEQYF.

This clonotype has just a few counts. The V gene is TRBV27, the J gene TRBJ2-3; TRBD2 is a possible D gene (5 bases). Trimming took 2 bases from V and 4 from J, leaving 10 bases between them. The CDR3 totals 14 residues. The germline V gene encodes CDR1 MNHEY and CDR2 SMNVEV (reference sequence). In nucleotides, the CDR3 is TGTGCCAGCAGTTTAATTGTGGAGGCAGATACGCAGTATTTT. It yields the protein CASSLIVEADTQYF.

The V gene is TRBV5-4, the J gene TRBJ1-2; tentatively, D is TRBD1 (5 bases). This CDR3 has 14 residues. Germline V gives CDR1 SGHNT, CDR2 YYREEE (reference sequence). V was pared by 3 bases and J by 5 bases, with 14 bases between. The CDR3 coding sequence is TGTGCCAGCAGCTCCACGGGACGAGAATATGGCTACACCTTC. Translating it yields CASSSTGREYGYTF.

This clonotype turned up a few times. V and J are TRBV29-1 and TRBJ2-3; 7 nucleotides match TRBD2. The junction had 8 bases not matched to a gene; V was cut back by 4 bases and J by 7 bases. There are 13 residues in the CDR3. Germline V gene data show CDR1 as SQVTM and CDR2 as ANQGSEA. For the CDR3, the DNA is TGCAGCGTTGGTCCCCGCGGGGGAAATACGCAGTATTTT. This codes for CSVGPRGGNTQYF.

The table lists this clonotype with a few counts. The V and J genes are TRBV14 and TRBJ1-1; D perhaps matches TRBD1 (5 bases). CDR1 is SGHDN and CDR2 is FVKESK in the germline V gene. Trimming took off 4 bases at V and 2 bases at J, with 14 bases between the two ends. CDR3 length: 15 amino acids. CDR3 region: CASSPYTGVNTEAFF. The CDR3 nucleotides read TGTGCCAGCAGCCCTTATACAGGAGTAAACACTGAAGCTTTCTTT.

Only a few counts were recorded for this clonotype. The chain couples TRBV27 to TRBJ2-7, with D perhaps TRBD2 (6 bases). CDR1 and CDR2 from the germline V gene are MNHEY and SMNVEV (reference sequence). The V and J ends lost 2 bases and 7 bases respectively, with 15 bases between them. The CDR3 has 14 residues. The CDR3 loop reads CASSLIFGRGEQYF. Here the CDR3 DNA reads TGTGCCAGCAGTTTAATATTTGGCCGGGGGGAGCAGTACTTC.

J is TRBJ2-1 and V is TRBV20-1; 11 nucleotides line up with TRBD2. This CDR3 contains 15 residues. The germline gives CDR1 DFQATT, CDR2 SNEGSKA (reference sequence). Trimming removed 1 base from V and 8 bases from J; junction bases left unmatched: 7. The DNA for the CDR3 is TGCAGTGCTAGAGGACTAGCGGGGAGTAACTATGAGCAGTTCTTC. It is translated as CSARGLAGSNYEQFF.

This sequence joins TRBV7-9 and TRBJ2-7; 8 bases fit TRBD1. Germline V gene lookup returns CDR1 SEHNR and CDR2 FQNEAQ (reference sequence). V gave up 4 bases and J gave up 2 bases; unmatched junction bases: 16. The CDR3 spans 18 residues. CDR3 loop: CASSSKTGEESGPYEQYF. In DNA, the CDR3 is TGTGCCAGCAGCTCGAAGACAGGGGAGGAAAGCGGGCCCTACGAGCAGTACTTC.

The genes are TRBV27 and TRBJ1-4; D may be TRBD1 (5 bases). V shed 1 base and J shed 12 bases, with 9 bases lying between them. The CDR3 extends over 12 amino acids. CDR1 is MNHEY, CDR2 SMNVEV, per germline (reference sequence). CDR3 protein: CASSLWGGELFF. DNA of the CDR3: TGTGCCAGCAGTTTATGGGGGGGGGAACTGTTTTTT.

This clonotype was seen a single time. The chain recombines TRBV10-2 with TRBJ2-1; D might be TRBD2 (6 bases). Trimming shortened V by 1 base and J by 1 base, and 11 bases separated the two germline ends. In germline, CDR1 is WSHSY, CDR2 SAAADI. This CDR3 has 16 amino acids. The DNA for the CDR3 is TGCGCCAGCAGTGAGTATAGCGGCTATTCCTACAATGAGCAGTTCTTC. Amino acid sequence: CASSEYSGYSYNEQFF.

The rearrangement uses TRBV29-1 and TRBJ2-2; D remains unclear. CDR3 length: 11 residues. Per germline, CDR1 SQVTM and CDR2 ANQGSEA. The V gene lost 4 bases and the J gene lost 8 bases, with 8 bases spanning the gap. CDR3 sequence: CSVGVGGELFF. The CDR3 DNA reads as TGCAGCGTTGGAGTTGGTGGGGAGCTGTTTTTT.

The table lists this clonotype with a few counts. This chain links TRBV12-3 or TRBV12-4 with TRBJ2-7, with D perhaps given as TRBD1 or TRBD2 (5 bases each). The end of the DNA aligns better with TRBJ2-4, so the J call may be wrong. The CDR3 spans 14 residues. This CDR3 is CASTPSLEGNIQYF. CDR3 DNA sequence: TGTGCCAGCACCCCAAGCCTAGAGGGGAACATTCAGTACTTC.

This sequence joins TRBV24-1 and TRBJ1-1; no clear D. Germline values: CDR1 KGHDR, CDR2 SFDVKD. The CDR3 has 12 amino acids. V was cut by 12 bases and J by 6 bases, with 16 bases left in between. The CDR3 DNA follows: TGTGCCCCCGGGGTCAATAACGCTGAAGCTTTCTTT. This sequence encodes CAPGVNNAEAFF.

This clonotype occurred a few times. The rearrangement links TRBV7-2 to TRBJ2-7; 9 bases fit TRBD1. Germline V gene sequence: CDR1 SGHTA, CDR2 FQGNSA. The junction had 5 bases not matched to a gene; V was cut back by 5 bases and J by 0 bases. The CDR3 has 15 residues. The CDR3 loop is CASSQTGGSSYEQYF. The CDR3 nucleotides are TGTGCCAGCAGCCAAACAGGGGGCTCCTCCTACGAGCAGTACTTC.

A few counts support this clonotype. The chain couples TRBV7-6 to TRBJ2-1, with 9 bases matching TRBD2. Germline CDR1 is SGHVS and CDR2 is FNYEAQ. The ends lost 1 base at V and 5 bases at J; junction bases unmatched: 3. The CDR3 has 15 residues. This CDR3 reads CASSLVTSGDNEQFF. Here the CDR3 DNA reads TGTGCCAGCAGCTTAGTGACTAGCGGAGACAATGAGCAGTTCTTC.

The V gene is TRBV28, the J gene TRBJ2-1, with D unclear. Germline V gives CDR1 MDHEN, CDR2 SYDVKM. CDR3 length: 14 residues. The V gene lost 3 bases and the J gene lost 5 bases, with 11 bases spanning the gap. CDR3 DNA: TGTGCCAGCAGTTTTGGGCAGCTTAACAATGAGCAGTTCTTC. This encodes CASSFGQLNNEQFF.

The gene calls are TRBV20-1 and TRBJ1-5; 8 nucleotides line up with TRBD1. V gave up 3 bases and J gave up 7 bases; unmatched junction bases: 5. The CDR3 sequence is 13 residues long. The germline V gene has CDR1 DFQATT and CDR2 SNEGSKA (reference sequence). CDR3: CSARDRVGQPQHF. The CDR3 DNA reads TGCAGTGCTAGGGACAGGGTAGGACAGCCCCAGCATTTT.

This chain connects TRBV29-1 to TRBJ2-3; 7 bases align to TRBD1. The length of the CDR3 is 14 residues. J gave up 0 bases and V 2 bases, and 2 bases lay outside the gene matches. CDR1 is SQVTM, CDR2 ANQGSEA, per germline. CDR3 coding DNA: TGCAGCGTTGAATTGGGACAGAGCACAGATACGCAGTATTTT. This gives the protein CSVELGQSTDTQYF.

This clonotype was seen only a few times. This rearrangement joins TRBV7-9 to TRBJ2-2, with D possibly being TRBD2 (6 bases). The V gene lost 3 bases and the J gene lost 6 bases, with 14 bases spanning the gap. Per the germline V gene, CDR1 is SEHNR and CDR2 is FQNEAQ (reference sequence). This CDR3 contains 15 residues. CDR3 bases: TGTGCCAGCAGCTTTCGACTAGGTGAACCCGGGGAGCTGTTTTTT. It encodes CASSFRLGEPGELFF.

The chain links TRBV2 to TRBJ2-5; 7 nucleotides line up with TRBD1. J gave up 1 base and V 5 bases, and 4 bases lay outside the gene matches. The germline V gene encodes CDR1 SNHLY and CDR2 FYNNEI. CDR3 length: 14 residues. In DNA, the CDR3 is TGTGCCAGCAGTATGGGACAGCTCCAAGAGACCCAGTACTTC. Translated, it gives CASSMGQLQETQYF. The full variable domain, in which reference TRBV2 and TRBJ2-5 provide the parts outside the CDR3, is EPEVTQTPSHQVTQMGQEVILRCVPISNHLYFYWYRQILGQKVEFLVSFYNNEISEKSEIFDDQFSVERPDGSNFTLKIRSTKLEDSAMYFCASSMGQLQETQYFGPGTRLLVL.